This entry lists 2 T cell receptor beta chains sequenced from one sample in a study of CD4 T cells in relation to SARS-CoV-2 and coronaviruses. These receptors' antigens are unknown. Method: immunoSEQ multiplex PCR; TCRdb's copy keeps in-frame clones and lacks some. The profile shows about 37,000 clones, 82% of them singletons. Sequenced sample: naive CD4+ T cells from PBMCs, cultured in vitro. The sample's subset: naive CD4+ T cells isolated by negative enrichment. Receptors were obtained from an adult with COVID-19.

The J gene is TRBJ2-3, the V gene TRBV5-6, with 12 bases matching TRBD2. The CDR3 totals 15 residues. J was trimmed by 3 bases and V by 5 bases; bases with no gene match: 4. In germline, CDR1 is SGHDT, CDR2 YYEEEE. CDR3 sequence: CASSPLAGGTDTQYF. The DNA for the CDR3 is TGTGCCAGCAGTCCCCTAGCGGGAGGGACAGATACGCAGTATTTT.

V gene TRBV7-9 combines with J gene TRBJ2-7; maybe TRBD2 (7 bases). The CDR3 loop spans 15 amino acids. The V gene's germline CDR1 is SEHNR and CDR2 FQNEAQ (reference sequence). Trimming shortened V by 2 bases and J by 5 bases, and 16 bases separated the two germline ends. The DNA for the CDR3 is TGTGCCAGCAGCTTAATGCGCGGGGAGGGGGACGAGCAGTACTTC. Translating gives CASSLMRGEGDEQYF.